This TCR beta chain was recorded in a study of tumor-infiltrating lymphocytes in primary liver carcinoma. About the research overall: About 3.65 to 7.13 million productive TCRbeta reads were obtained from the samples, with similar numbers across tissue types. Study observations and caveats: In tumor-adjacent and tumor-blood pairs, overlap was lower than in tumor region pairs. The difference in top-250-clone fraction between tumors and blood was significant, favoring tumors (p = 0.039).

Looked up from germline, CDR1 is MNHEY and CDR2 is SVGAGI. The junction had 8 bases not matched to a gene; V was cut back by 5 bases and J by 3 bases. The CDR3 loop spans 15 amino acids. A constant-region primer served to make TCR beta cDNA from about 530 ng total RNA. For TCR beta, libraries were produced by three nested multiplex PCR rounds using slightly modified ARM-PCR. Two initial PCR rounds of about 10 cycles each paired TRBV1-TRBV30 forward primers with a C-beta reverse primer. TCRdb re-called the multiplex PCR reads through MiXCR, storing one row per CDR3 protein. The sample includes about 330,000 distinct CDR3 sequences, about two thirds seen only once; the top ten take 5.5% to 7%. For blood RNA, unsorted whole blood served as the source, and germline DNA was extracted too. The study enrolled treatment-naive patients with chronic HBV infection. This clonotype was seen only once. Its specificity is not known. The conserved final phenylalanine or tryptophan is absent from the CDR3, which likely points to a read error.

This clonotype was sampled from a man aged 35 to 55 with primary liver carcinoma and hepatitis B virus infection. The sample consisted of peripheral blood. The rearrangement uses TRBV6-5 and TRBJ1-1; 8 bases fit TRBD1. CDR3 nucleotides: TGTGCCAGCAGTGACGGACAGGGAGTCTACACTGAAGCTTTCTTA. Encoded protein: CASSDGQGVYTEAFL.